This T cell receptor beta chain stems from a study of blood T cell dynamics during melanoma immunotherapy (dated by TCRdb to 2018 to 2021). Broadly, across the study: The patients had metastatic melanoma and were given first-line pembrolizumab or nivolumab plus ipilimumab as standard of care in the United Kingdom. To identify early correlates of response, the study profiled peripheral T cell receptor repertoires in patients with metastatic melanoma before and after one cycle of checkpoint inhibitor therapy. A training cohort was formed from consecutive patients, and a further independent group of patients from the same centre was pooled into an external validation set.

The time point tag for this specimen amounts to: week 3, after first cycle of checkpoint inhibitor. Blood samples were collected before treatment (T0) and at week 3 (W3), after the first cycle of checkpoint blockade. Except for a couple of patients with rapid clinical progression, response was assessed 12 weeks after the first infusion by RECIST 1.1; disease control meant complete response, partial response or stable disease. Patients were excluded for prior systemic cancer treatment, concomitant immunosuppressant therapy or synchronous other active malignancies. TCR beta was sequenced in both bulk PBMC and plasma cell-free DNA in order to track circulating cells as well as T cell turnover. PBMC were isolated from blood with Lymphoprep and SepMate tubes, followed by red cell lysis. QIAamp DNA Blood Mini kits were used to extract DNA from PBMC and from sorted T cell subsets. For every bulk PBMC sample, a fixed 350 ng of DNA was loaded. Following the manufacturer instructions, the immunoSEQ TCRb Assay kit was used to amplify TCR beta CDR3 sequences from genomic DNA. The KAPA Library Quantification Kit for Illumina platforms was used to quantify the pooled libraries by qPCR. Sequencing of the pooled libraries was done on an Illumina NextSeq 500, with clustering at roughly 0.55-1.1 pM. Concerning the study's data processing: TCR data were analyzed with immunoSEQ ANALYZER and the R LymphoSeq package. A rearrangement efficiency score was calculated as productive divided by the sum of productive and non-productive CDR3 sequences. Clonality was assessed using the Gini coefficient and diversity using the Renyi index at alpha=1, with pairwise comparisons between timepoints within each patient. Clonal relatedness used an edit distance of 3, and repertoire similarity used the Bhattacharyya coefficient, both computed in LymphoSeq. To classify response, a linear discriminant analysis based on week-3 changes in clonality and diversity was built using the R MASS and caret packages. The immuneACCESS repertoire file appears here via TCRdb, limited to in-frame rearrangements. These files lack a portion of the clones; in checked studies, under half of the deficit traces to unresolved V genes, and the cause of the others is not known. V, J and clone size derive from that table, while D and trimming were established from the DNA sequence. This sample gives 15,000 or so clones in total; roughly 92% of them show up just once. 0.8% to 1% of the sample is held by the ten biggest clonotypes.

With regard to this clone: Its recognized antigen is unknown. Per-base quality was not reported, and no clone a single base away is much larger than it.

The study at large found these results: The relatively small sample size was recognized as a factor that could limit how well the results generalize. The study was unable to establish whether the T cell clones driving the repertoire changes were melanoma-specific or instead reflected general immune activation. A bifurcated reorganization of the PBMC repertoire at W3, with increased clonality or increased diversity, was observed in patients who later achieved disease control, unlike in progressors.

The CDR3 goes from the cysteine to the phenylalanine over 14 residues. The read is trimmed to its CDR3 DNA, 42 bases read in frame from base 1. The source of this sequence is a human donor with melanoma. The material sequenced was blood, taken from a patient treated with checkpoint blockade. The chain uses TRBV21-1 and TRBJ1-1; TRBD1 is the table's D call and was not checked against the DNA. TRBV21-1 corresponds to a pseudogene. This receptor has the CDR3 CASSIRTSQYEAFF. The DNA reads TGTGCCAGCAGCATCCGGACATCCCAATATGAAGCTTTCTTT.